Listed below are T cell receptor beta chains from one sample, sequenced in a study of beta chain features in type 1 diabetes. The protocol was immunoSEQ multiplex PCR, while the TCRdb copy is restricted to in-frame clones and leaves out a portion. This sample has some 400,000 clones, with less than 15% found just once. Specimen: naive CD4+ T cells from blood. The receptors originated from a woman aged 18-29 years in good health. CDR3s include the opening cysteine and the closing phenylalanine or tryptophan. Fields, in order: D gene, J gene, clone size, V gene, CDR3 protein, CDR3 DNA. The D gene is left open where the match is weak. Expanded clones are given a class, and other clones once, few, many or no size at all.

d_call: .; j_call: TRBJ1-2; clone_size: few; v_call: TRBV7-9; cdr3_aa: CASSLGGQGSYGYTF; cdr3_nt: TGTGCCAGCAGCTTAGGGGGTCAGGGGAGCTATGGCTACACCTTC
d_call: .; j_call: TRBJ2-7; clone_size: few; v_call: TRBV7-2; cdr3_aa: CASSFTGNPFYEQYF; cdr3_nt: TGTGCCAGCAGCTTTACAGGAAACCCCTTCTACGAGCAGTACTTC
d_call: TRBD2; j_call: TRBJ2-1; clone_size: few; v_call: TRBV9; cdr3_aa: CASSAGLADYNEQFF; cdr3_nt: TGTGCCAGCAGCGCGGGACTAGCGGACTACAATGAGCAGTTCTTC
d_call: .; j_call: TRBJ2-7; clone_size: few; v_call: TRBV14; cdr3_aa: CASSQVRETGTYEQYF; cdr3_nt: TGTGCCAGCAGCCAAGTTCGGGAGACGGGCACCTACGAGCAGTACTTC
d_call: .; j_call: TRBJ1-2; clone_size: few; v_call: TRBV7-2; cdr3_aa: CASSLGQIYYGYTF; cdr3_nt: TGTGCCAGCAGCTTAGGACAGATCTACTATGGCTACACCTTC
d_call: TRBD2; j_call: TRBJ2-1; clone_size: few; v_call: TRBV9; cdr3_aa: CASSARPGLAAEQFF; cdr3_nt: TGTGCCAGCAGCGCCCGACCGGGACTAGCGGCTGAGCAGTTCTTC
d_call: TRBD2; j_call: TRBJ2-7; clone_size: few; v_call: TRBV2; cdr3_aa: CASSGTSGNLEQYF; cdr3_nt: TGTGCCAGCAGTGGGACTAGCGGGAACCTCGAGCAGTACTTC
d_call: .; j_call: TRBJ2-7; clone_size: few; v_call: TRBV10-3; cdr3_aa: CASQTDSYEQYF; cdr3_nt: TGTGCCTCGCAGACTGACTCCTACGAGCAGTACTTC
d_call: TRBD1; j_call: TRBJ2-2; clone_size: .; v_call: TRBV30; cdr3_aa: CAWSRRGRFGELFF; cdr3_nt: TGTGCCTGGAGTCGCAGGGGGCGTTTCGGGGAGCTGTTTTTT
d_call: .; j_call: TRBJ1-2; clone_size: few; v_call: TRBV7-9; cdr3_aa: CASSFTGYGYTF; cdr3_nt: TGTGCCAGCAGCTTTACAGGATATGGCTACACCTTC
d_call: TRBD2; j_call: TRBJ2-1; clone_size: .; v_call: TRBV5-6; cdr3_aa: CASSLGLAGDNEQFF; cdr3_nt: TGTGCCAGCAGCTTGGGACTAGCGGGGGACAATGAGCAGTTCTTC
d_call: TRBD1; j_call: TRBJ1-1; clone_size: few; v_call: TRBV28; cdr3_aa: CASRTGAPNTEAFF; cdr3_nt: TGTGCCAGCAGAACAGGGGCGCCGAACACTGAAGCTTTCTTT
d_call: .; j_call: TRBJ2-2; clone_size: .; v_call: TRBV5-6; cdr3_aa: CASSVRVIRELFF; cdr3_nt: TGTGCCAGCAGCGTCAGGGTTATCCGGGAGCTGTTTTTT
d_call: .; j_call: TRBJ2-1; clone_size: .; v_call: TRBV7-2; cdr3_aa: CASSPPSGRYNEQFF; cdr3_nt: TGTGCCAGCAGCCCCCCGTCGGGGAGGTACAATGAGCAGTTCTTC
d_call: TRBD1; j_call: TRBJ2-7; clone_size: few; v_call: TRBV5-1; cdr3_aa: CASSSGQGHSYEQYF; cdr3_nt: TGCGCCAGCAGCTCGGGACAGGGTCATTCCTACGAGCAGTACTTC
d_call: .; j_call: TRBJ1-1; clone_size: once; v_call: TRBV28; cdr3_aa: CASEAGTEAFF; cdr3_nt: TGTGCCAGTGAGGCCGGGACTGAAGCTTTCTTT
d_call: .; j_call: TRBJ1-1; clone_size: .; v_call: TRBV11-2; cdr3_aa: CASSPAGYAEAFF; cdr3_nt: TGTGCCAGCAGCCCCGCAGGGTACGCTGAAGCTTTCTTT
d_call: .; j_call: TRBJ2-7; clone_size: .; v_call: TRBV20-1; cdr3_aa: CSARGVEQYF; cdr3_nt: TGCAGTGCTAGAGGCGTGGAGCAGTACTTC
d_call: .; j_call: TRBJ2-2; clone_size: few; v_call: TRBV29-1; cdr3_aa: CSVRVLVSKNTGELFF; cdr3_nt: TGCAGCGTTCGGGTCTTGGTATCTAAGAACACCGGGGAGCTGTTTTTT
d_call: .; j_call: TRBJ2-1; clone_size: .; v_call: TRBV19; cdr3_aa: CASSIGQGRSYNEQFF; cdr3_nt: TGTGCCAGTAGTATTGGGCAGGGAAGGTCCTACAATGAGCAGTTCTTC
d_call: TRBD2; j_call: TRBJ2-1; clone_size: .; v_call: TRBV7-9; cdr3_aa: CASSPSSRVIAGEAEQFF; cdr3_nt: TGTGCCAGCAGTCCCTCCTCCCGAGTAATAGCGGGAGAAGCTGAGCAGTTCTTC
d_call: TRBD2; j_call: TRBJ2-3; clone_size: few; v_call: TRBV7-2; cdr3_aa: CASSLEGGRVDTQYF; cdr3_nt: TGTGCCAGCAGCTTAGAGGGCGGGAGAGTAGATACGCAGTATTTT
d_call: .; j_call: TRBJ2-3; clone_size: .; v_call: TRBV29-1; cdr3_aa: CSLFEDSPTQYF; cdr3_nt: TGCAGCCTTTTCGAGGATAGCCCCACGCAGTATTTT
d_call: .; j_call: TRBJ2-5; clone_size: .; v_call: TRBV15; cdr3_aa: CATSRDAPGQETQYF; cdr3_nt: TGTGCCACCAGCAGAGACGCCCCGGGCCAAGAGACCCAGTACTTC
d_call: .; j_call: TRBJ2-3; clone_size: few; v_call: TRBV4-2; cdr3_aa: CASSHTFGTSGTDTQYF; cdr3_nt: TGTGCCAGCAGCCATACCTTTGGGACTTCGGGGACAGATACGCAGTATTTT
d_call: TRBD2; j_call: TRBJ2-7; clone_size: few; v_call: TRBV11-2; cdr3_aa: CASSLQTSGSMDEQYF; cdr3_nt: TGTGCCAGCAGCTTACAGACTAGCGGGAGTATGGACGAGCAGTACTTC
d_call: TRBD1; j_call: TRBJ1-5; clone_size: .; v_call: TRBV4-1; cdr3_aa: CASSQVGGTVDSNQPQHF; cdr3_nt: TGCGCCAGCAGCCAAGTAGGTGGGACAGTGGATAGCAATCAGCCCCAGCATTTT
d_call: .; j_call: TRBJ2-1; clone_size: few; v_call: TRBV21-1; cdr3_aa: CASSRLADEQFF; cdr3_nt: TGTGCCAGCAGTCGGCTAGCGGATGAGCAGTTCTTC
d_call: .; j_call: TRBJ1-1; clone_size: few; v_call: TRBV30; cdr3_aa: CAWSVQGNTEAFF; cdr3_nt: TGTGCCTGGAGTGTGCAGGGGAACACTGAAGCTTTCTTT
d_call: TRBD2; j_call: TRBJ2-1; clone_size: .; v_call: TRBV7-2; cdr3_aa: CASSLEVGRASNEQFF; cdr3_nt: TGTGCCAGCAGCTTAGAGGTCGGGAGGGCCTCGAATGAGCAGTTCTTC
d_call: TRBD2; j_call: TRBJ2-3; clone_size: .; v_call: TRBV6-5; cdr3_aa: CASSYAREGTDTQYF; cdr3_nt: TGTGCCAGCAGTTACGCCCGGGAGGGAACAGATACGCAGTATTTT
d_call: TRBD2; j_call: TRBJ2-3; clone_size: few; v_call: TRBV29-1; cdr3_aa: CSAKKLAESTDTQYF; cdr3_nt: TGCAGCGCCAAGAAACTAGCGGAATCCACAGATACGCAGTATTTT
d_call: .; j_call: TRBJ2-1; clone_size: .; v_call: TRBV20-1; cdr3_aa: CSQDSNEQFF; cdr3_nt: TGCAGTCAGGACAGCAATGAGCAGTTCTTC
d_call: TRBD2; j_call: TRBJ2-7; clone_size: few; v_call: TRBV10-3; cdr3_aa: CAISESLAGTYEQYF; cdr3_nt: TGTGCCATCAGTGAGAGTCTAGCGGGAACCTACGAGCAGTACTTC
d_call: .; j_call: TRBJ1-2; clone_size: .; v_call: TRBV6-1; cdr3_aa: CASSPPDANYGYTF; cdr3_nt: TGTGCCAGCAGTCCCCCAGATGCTAACTATGGCTACACCTTC
d_call: .; j_call: TRBJ2-7; clone_size: .; v_call: TRBV5-4; cdr3_aa: CASSLRPGGQNNKEQYF; cdr3_nt: TGTGCCAGCAGCTTGCGCCCAGGCGGACAGAACAACAAGGAGCAGTACTTC
d_call: .; j_call: TRBJ1-2; clone_size: few; v_call: TRBV30; cdr3_aa: CAWRQVSGYTF; cdr3_nt: TGTGCCTGGCGACAGGTCTCTGGCTACACCTTC
d_call: TRBD1; j_call: TRBJ2-7; clone_size: .; v_call: TRBV30; cdr3_aa: CASTTGGSYEQYF; cdr3_nt: TGTGCCTCGACCACAGGGGGCTCCTACGAGCAGTACTTC
d_call: .; j_call: TRBJ2-6; clone_size: .; v_call: TRBV29-1; cdr3_aa: CSVADNPGANVLTF; cdr3_nt: TGCAGCGTTGCCGACAATCCTGGGGCCAACGTCCTGACTTTC
d_call: .; j_call: TRBJ2-1; clone_size: few; v_call: TRBV9; cdr3_aa: CASSVEQGEWSYNEQFF; cdr3_nt: TGTGCCAGCAGCGTAGAACAGGGCGAGTGGTCCTACAATGAGCAGTTCTTC
d_call: .; j_call: TRBJ1-2; clone_size: .; v_call: TRBV28; cdr3_aa: CASSPGRGANYGYTF; cdr3_nt: TGTGCCAGCAGTCCCGGCAGGGGAGCTAACTATGGCTACACCTTC
d_call: TRBD2; j_call: TRBJ2-3; clone_size: .; v_call: TRBV30; cdr3_aa: CAWSGTSGLSINTQYF; cdr3_nt: TGTGCCTGGAGTGGGACTAGCGGGCTCTCAATCAATACGCAGTATTTT
d_call: .; j_call: TRBJ2-7; clone_size: few; v_call: TRBV6-6; cdr3_aa: CASSYSSGTSYEQYF; cdr3_nt: TGTGCCAGCAGTTACAGCTCCGGGACATCCTACGAGCAGTACTTC
d_call: .; j_call: TRBJ2-1; clone_size: .; v_call: TRBV29-1; cdr3_aa: CTFERVSSYNEQFF; cdr3_nt: TGCACCTTTGAGAGGGTGAGCTCCTACAATGAGCAGTTCTTC
d_call: .; j_call: TRBJ2-1; clone_size: .; v_call: TRBV15; cdr3_aa: CATSRAGVHRAEQFF; cdr3_nt: TGTGCCACCAGCAGAGCGGGAGTACACCGGGCTGAGCAGTTCTTC
d_call: .; j_call: TRBJ2-3; clone_size: .; v_call: TRBV6-5; cdr3_aa: CASQMTRAGTDTQYF; cdr3_nt: TGTGCCAGCCAAATGACCAGGGCCGGAACAGATACGCAGTATTTT
d_call: TRBD2; j_call: TRBJ2-7; clone_size: .; v_call: TRBV29-1; cdr3_aa: CSSQRDPSDEQYF; cdr3_nt: TGCAGTAGCCAGCGGGACCCTAGTGACGAGCAGTACTTC